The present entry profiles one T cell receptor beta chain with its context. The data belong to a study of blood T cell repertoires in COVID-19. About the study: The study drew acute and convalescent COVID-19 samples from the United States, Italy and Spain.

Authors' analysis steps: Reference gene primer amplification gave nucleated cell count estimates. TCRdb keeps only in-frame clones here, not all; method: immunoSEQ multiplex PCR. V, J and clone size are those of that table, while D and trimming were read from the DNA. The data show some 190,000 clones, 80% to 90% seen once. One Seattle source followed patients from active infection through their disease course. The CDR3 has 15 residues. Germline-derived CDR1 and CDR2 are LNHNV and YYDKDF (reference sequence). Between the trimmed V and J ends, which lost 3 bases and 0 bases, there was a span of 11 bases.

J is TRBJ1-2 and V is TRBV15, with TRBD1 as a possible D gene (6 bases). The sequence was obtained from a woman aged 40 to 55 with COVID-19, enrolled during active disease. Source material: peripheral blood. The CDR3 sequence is CATSREQGANYGYTF. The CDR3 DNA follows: TGTGCCACCAGCAGGGAACAGGGAGCTAACTATGGCTACACCTTC.